This T cell receptor (beta chain) emerged from a study of cytomegalovirus exposure and HLA in healthy donors (TCRdb year 2017). Looking at the study overall: In an earlier analysis of roughly 500 of the donors, under 300 Gb of sequence data and 100 million or so unique TCR beta sequences from roughly 190 million T cells were reported. Roughly 310 gigabases of sequencing data and approximately 84 million unique TCR sequences were included in an early release covering roughly 700 HLA-typed donors. The study profiled the T cell repertoires of hundreds of subjects by immunosequencing and related them to cytomegalovirus serostatus. An earlier analysis of 587 of the donors used high-throughput TCR beta sequencing to judge whether each TCR beta V gene segment behaved as functional or pseudogenic. On average, around 200,000 unique TCR beta nucleotide sequences were sequenced per donor among a few hundred genotyped donors of the cohort, with 15% to 20% of those sequences being non-productive. The genetic ancestry cluster associated with self-reported Caucasian donors included about four fifths of the approximately 410 genotyped donors. HLA typing covered class I and class II loci at four-digit resolution. Rather than using new phenotypic data, the later analysis identified candidate immune exposures from TCR beta sequences and from how often those sequences occurred across donors. Typing coverage varied by locus: about 620-630 donors for A, B, C, DRB1 and DQB1; roughly 500 for DQA1; approximately 610 for DPA1; about 450 for DPB1. To predict cytomegalovirus infection status, the study combined high-throughput TCR immunosequencing, statistical association of individual TCRs with disease status, and machine learning. Along with the roughly 670-subject first cohort, a separate validation cohort of around 120 different subjects was used. Donor age, sex, ethnicity and CMV serostatus were compiled together with the repertoire data. The study aimed to test whether signatures of past pathogen exposure could be identified by cataloging public T cell receptors. Every discovery cohort repertoire had been produced on one sequencing platform. In a later analysis, previously published TCR beta repertoires from 666 donors were re-analyzed and high-resolution HLA genotyping was added so that TCR occurrence patterns could be studied. Four or five DR-DQ haplotypes were treated as single units for association and clustering because of strong linkage in the cohort. A later genetic analysis used genome-wide SNP genotypes for about 60% of the roughly 670 donors, treating that subset as a discovery cohort.

The CDR3, from cysteine to phenylalanine, totals 15 residues. CDR3 DNA is the only sequence kept; it has 45 bases, read in frame from the first base. CDR1 and CDR2, looked up from the germline V gene (reference sequence), are SGHAT and FQDESV. The V and J ends are trimmed by 7 bases and 3 bases, leaving 15 bases between them. As for this clone: Its binding antigen is unknown.

The cohort comprised under 700 healthy bone marrow donors. All cohort members were sampled while nominally healthy, although unrecorded immune exposures were likely present. The donor tested CMV seropositive, placing the donor among the approximately 310 seropositive members of the cohort. Each donor provided a peripheral blood sample, and peripheral blood mononuclear cells were used for TCR beta sequencing. The Qiagen DNeasy Blood Extraction Kit was used to extract genomic DNA from the blood cell samples. Broader findings and caveats from the paper: HLA typing was unavailable for some donors at each locus, so association tests used only the typed subset. Across donors, most TCR sequences were observed very rarely, whereas some public TCRs were present in many individuals. Correlated functional status among segregating V segments might reflect linkage disequilibrium, but an unknown experimental factor could not be ruled out. The sequencing pipeline was judged likely to have produced a cluster of highly shared sequence variants as a technical artifact. Strong co-occurrence of HLA alleles, especially DR and DQ, made assigning TCR associations to individual alleles difficult. The study listed approximately 150 TCR beta chains as associated with cytomegalovirus. In a later genetic analysis, fewer N-insertions in productive TCRs were reported among donors in an Asian-associated ancestry cluster than the roughly 700-donor mean. Some IMGT-functional V segments, including TRBV6-2 and TRBV6-3, could not be distinguished by the 87-base-pair reads and were therefore excluded. A further reported finding was that TCR beta sequences accurately predicted the HLA-A and HLA-B alleles for most subjects in the first cohort. In a later analysis, some 17,000 TCR beta sequences were associated with specific HLA alleles at a false discovery rate of 0.05. An earlier analysis of some 560 of the donors showed that most TCR beta V segments appeared in productive rearrangements either about 90% or about 30% of the time, which broadly matched IMGT annotations. In vitro tests confirmed that a few of the cytomegalovirus-associated TCR beta chains recognize cytomegalovirus antigens. In a later analysis, TCR association rates were found to vary across HLA loci, with the most associated TCRs seen for DRB1 alleles and the fewest for HLA-C alleles. According to a later analysis, parvovirus B19, influenza, CMV and Epstein-Barr virus appeared linked to several top co-occurrence clusters. In a later analysis, most CMV-associated TCR beta chains were found to appear HLA-restricted, with HLA associations seemingly driven largely by CMV exposure. Cytomegalovirus status was reported to be diagnosed by the classifier with high specificity and sensitivity in both the original and validation cohorts. An association between a missense DCLRE1C variant and V-gene and J-gene trimming of TCR beta chains was found in a later genetic analysis and replicated in an independent cohort. Presence/absence analyses assumed roughly uniform sequencing depth across donors, an assumption that may not hold. The only immune exposure information available for the cohort was CMV serostatus. Because counts were too low, about 15 rarely observed V segments, including chromosome 9 orphons, were left out of the earlier analysis of some 640 of the donors. It was suggested by the authors that the approach could potentially be generalized to other disease states and immunological phenotypes. The cohort was sequenced for TCR beta chains only, and without alpha or paired-chain data the features that could be detected were limited. A later analysis found that HLA-associated TCR beta chains were more clonally expanded and had lower generation probabilities than equally common non-associated chains.

Library construction relied on the immunoSEQ multiplex PCR assay. The multiplex PCR relied on a mix of 60 forward primers for TCR Vbeta segments and 13 reverse primers for TCR Jbeta segments. The CDR3 region of rearranged TCR beta genes was amplified from genomic DNA by a multiplex PCR assay. Amplified TCR beta libraries were sequenced as 87-base-pair reads on the Illumina HiSeq System. In the source study's methods: Across the 700 or so repertoires, a later analysis counted roughly 77 million unique TCR beta chains, about 10 million of which were shared by at least two donors. Raw reads were error-corrected and collapsed into unique sequences by a nearest-neighbor algorithm in which closely related sequences were merged to remove PCR and sequencing errors. V, D and J gene segments were assigned by aligning CDR3 sequences to IMGT reference sequences. Each retained sequence needed at least a six-nucleotide match to both a V gene segment and a J gene segment. A rearrangement counted as productive if the CDR3 had no stop codons and remained in frame with V and J, and every other rearrangement counted as non-productive. CDR3 was defined according to IMGT convention as the region running from the second conserved V-encoded cysteine to the conserved J-encoded phenylalanine. In an earlier analysis of 587 of the donors, sequences lacking an unambiguous match to a single V gene segment were excluded. An earlier analysis of fewer than 750 of the donors classified V segments as functional when productive rearrangements were above 56.7% and as segregating when the standard deviation between donors was above 5%. To diagnose cytomegalovirus status from the catalog of TCR beta chain sequences, a statistical classification framework was built. V and J gene assignment, in a later analysis, came from comparing TCR nucleotide sequences with IMGT/GENE-DB human TR gene sequences. A later analysis assigned CDR3 sequences and most-parsimonious VDJ recombination scenarios with the TCRdist pipeline. A later analysis defined each TCR beta chain by its CDR3 amino acid sequence plus V-gene family, and excluded reads lacking a unique V-gene family. In a later analysis, 450 to 600 highly shared, low-generation-probability nucleotide sequences were removed to address suspected cross-contamination and a sequencing artifact. A later analysis calculated a clonal expansion index for each public chain from normalized within-repertoire ranks of inferred template counts. A later analysis computed generation probabilities with a VDJ recombination model fitted to out-of-frame rearrangements, and checked the results against IGoR. A later analysis scored TCR-TCR, TCR-HLA and TCR-CMV co-occurrence with hypergeometric tests, applying a repertoire-size bias correction to TCR pairs. In a later analysis, false discovery rates were estimated by permuting HLA or CMV assignments 20 times. In a later analysis, co-occurring TCRs were grouped using DBSCAN, and TCRdist sequence similarity was added for clustering within HLA-allele-positive subsets. Repertoires with fewer than 30,000 or more than 120,000 public chains were left out of co-occurrence clustering, as were a few repertoires with anomalous nucleotide sharing. As stored in TCRdb, this immuneACCESS dataset retains in-frame rearrangements with V and J assigned. A fraction of the clones does not appear; measured against another copy, unresolved V genes explain less than half of the discrepancy, and the remainder lacks a known reason. V, J and clone size were drawn from that table, and D and trimming were deduced from the DNA. The table for this sample lists approximately 58,000 clones. The top ten hold roughly 9.6% of the sample.

Material: PBMCs. Recombination linked TRBV11-1 to TRBJ2-2; the best D guess is TRBD1, with 5 bases matching. This TCR was sampled from a woman in her forties or fifties in good health and CMV-seropositive. The CDR3 reads as follows: CASTRPRVHTGELFF. The nucleotides are TGTGCCAGCACGCGCCCCAGGGTACACACCGGGGAGCTGTTTTTT.